Presented here are 23 T cell receptor beta chains from one specimen sequenced in a study of radiotherapy plus CTLA-4 blockade in lung cancer. Sequencing was performed with immunoSEQ multiplex PCR; in TCRdb, only in-frame clones are kept and a portion is missing. In the table there are some 66,000 clones, over 80% of which are singletons. The starting material was peripheral blood, obtained from a patient treated with radiotherapy plus ipilimumab. The receptors come from a human donor with non-small cell lung cancer who had a partial response to radiotherapy plus ipilimumab.

This chain joins TRBV5-1 and TRBJ2-3, with 8 bases identical to TRBD2. The V segment lost 2 bases and the J segment 2 bases; nucleotides outside the gene matches: 7. Germline V gene lookup returns CDR1 SGHRS and CDR2 YFSETQ. The CDR3 has 16 amino acids. CDR3 in DNA: TGCGCCAGCAGCTTCAGGCGGGAGGTGCCCACAGATACGCAGTATTTT. This sequence encodes CASSFRREVPTDTQYF.

The rearrangement joins TRBV7-2 to TRBJ2-4; D ambiguous. In germline, CDR1 is SGHTA, CDR2 FQGNSA. Trimming stripped 4 bases from V and 0 bases from J, with 4 bases between. The CDR3 loop spans 13 amino acids. This CDR3 reads CASSSIAKNIQYF. The CDR3 region has the DNA TGTGCCAGCAGCTCTATAGCCAAAAACATTCAGTACTTC.

V and J are TRBV4-1 and TRBJ2-3; possible D gene TRBD1, 6 bases. Trimming took off 4 bases at V and 0 bases at J, with 17 bases between the two ends. The CDR3 consists of 17 residues. Germline lookup yields CDR1 MGHRA and CDR2 YSYEKL. The CDR3 DNA is TGCGCCAGCAGCCTCTCAGGGGCGACTCCTAGCACAGATACGCAGTATTTT. It yields the protein CASSLSGATPSTDTQYF.

The chain joins TRBV11-3 to TRBJ2-5; TRBD1 matches at 11 bases. From germline, CDR1 is SGHNT and CDR2 YENEEA. The CDR3 is made up of 13 amino acids. The CDR3 coding sequence is TGTGAAGGACAGGGGGCCCTCGGGGAGACCCAGTACTTC. Translation gives CEGQGALGETQYF.

V usage is TRBV5-4 and J usage is TRBJ1-2, with a possible D match to TRBD1 (6 bases). Germline CDR1 is SGHNT and CDR2 is YYREEE (reference sequence). V lost 6 bases, J lost 4 bases, and 19 bases lay in between. The CDR3 is 15 amino acids. CDR3 residues: CASTPGGRLAYGYTF. CDR3 nucleotide sequence: TGTGCCAGCACCCCCGGGGGGCGGCTAGCCTATGGCTACACCTTC.

The gene calls are TRBV7-3 and TRBJ2-6; tentative D call: TRBD2 (6 bases). V dropped 5 bases and J dropped 2 bases, with 16 bases sitting between them. Per germline, CDR1 SGHTA and CDR2 FQGTGA. The CDR3 loop spans 17 amino acids. This CDR3 is CASSPVRGSAGANVLTF. The CDR3 DNA sequence: TGTGCCAGCAGCCCCGTGCGGGGATCGGCTGGGGCCAACGTCCTGACTTTC.

This clone was observed a few times. This chain connects TRBV5-1 to TRBJ1-4; D may be TRBD1 (5 bases). CDR1 and CDR2 from the germline V gene are SGHRS and YFSETQ. V was pared by 4 bases and J by 4 bases, with 11 bases between. The CDR3 is 14 amino acids. CDR3: CASSVGHRNEKLFF. CDR3 DNA: TGCGCCAGCAGCGTTGGACACCGTAATGAAAAACTGTTTTTT.

This clone was observed a handful of times. The rearrangement joins TRBV5-1 to TRBJ2-5; 8 nucleotides agree with TRBD1. CDR1 is SGHRS, CDR2 YFSETQ, per germline. Germline trimming cut 4 bases from V and 4 bases from J; bases unmatched to any gene: 9. CDR3 size: 15 residues. The CDR3 sequence: CASSPEAGGAETQYF. DNA for the CDR3: TGCGCCAGCAGCCCGGAGGCAGGGGGCGCAGAGACCCAGTACTTC.

This chain connects TRBV5-1 to TRBJ2-7; 9 bases map to TRBD2. V shed 5 bases and J 1 base; nucleotides not matched to a gene: 7. Germline CDR1 reads SGHRS; CDR2 reads YFSETQ. The CDR3 covers 15 residues. This CDR3 reads CASRYGGRESYEQYF. Written as DNA, the CDR3 is TGCGCCAGCAGATATGGCGGGAGGGAATCCTACGAGCAGTACTTC.

This chain uses TRBV9 with TRBJ1-2; D gene ambiguous. V shed 0 bases and J shed 3 bases, with 12 bases lying between them. CDR3 size: 15 residues. Germline V gene sequence: CDR1 SGDLS, CDR2 YYNGEE. The CDR3 nucleotides read TGTGCCAGCAGCGTAGAGGACGGGCGGGACTATGGCTACACCTTC. It translates to CASSVEDGRDYGYTF.

The chain combines TRBV10-1 with TRBJ1-1, with a weak D call TRBD1 (5 bases). The CDR3 totals 13 residues. In germline, CDR1 is WNHNN, CDR2 SYGVQD (reference sequence). V gave up 6 bases and J gave up 3 bases, with 11 bases separating them. The CDR3 DNA reads as TGCGCCAGCAGCGCGAAGGGGTACACTGAAGCTTTCTTT. It is translated as CASSAKGYTEAFF.

The chain uses TRBV7-3 and TRBJ2-2; TRBD2 matches at 14 bases. The CDR3 is 18 residues long. With 0 bases clipped from V and 3 bases from J, the junction kept 3 bases outside the gene matches. Germline lookup yields CDR1 SGHTA and CDR2 FQGTGA. The CDR3 coding sequence is TGTGCCAGCAGCTTAACCCAGACTAGCGGGAGGGACACCGGGGAGCTGTTTTTT. Translation: CASSLTQTSGRDTGELFF. Full variable domain (remainder filled in from reference TRBV7-3 and TRBJ2-2): GAGVSQTPSNKVTEKGKYVELRCDPISGHTALYWYRQSLGQGPEFLIYFQGTGAADDSGLPNDRFFAVRPEGSVSTLKIQRTERGDSAVYLCASSLTQTSGRDTGELFFGEGSRLTVL.

The chain combines TRBV7-9 with TRBJ2-2; D is uncertain. Trimming left V 2 bases short and J 4 bases short, with 11 bases between. From germline, CDR1 is SEHNR and CDR2 FQNEAQ (reference sequence). The CDR3 loop spans 15 amino acids. Written as DNA, the CDR3 is TGTGCCAGCAGCTTATACGCGGCCGCCACCGGGGAGCTGTTTTTT. Translating it yields CASSLYAAATGELFF.

The genes are TRBV6-5 and TRBJ1-2; 9 nucleotides match TRBD1. Germline V gene sequence: CDR1 MNHEY, CDR2 SVGAGI. The V segment lost 3 bases and the J segment 7 bases; nucleotides outside the gene matches: 12. The CDR3 consists of 16 residues. CDR3 loop: CASSYDAGTGYRGYTF. The CDR3 DNA sequence: TGTGCCAGCAGTTATGACGCCGGGACAGGGTACCGTGGCTACACCTTC.

The chain links TRBV10-1 to TRBJ1-1; TRBD1 matches 12 bases. CDR3 length equals 14 residues. The V gene end was trimmed by 7 bases and the J gene end by 6 bases; junction bases not matched to a gene: 6. Germline lookup yields CDR1 WNHNN and CDR2 SYGVQD (reference sequence). CDR3 region: CASTPGQGAAEAFF. The DNA for the CDR3 is TGCGCCAGCACTCCGGGACAGGGGGCCGCTGAAGCTTTCTTT.

The J gene is TRBJ2-1, the V gene TRBV19, with D tentatively TRBD2 (6 bases). Trimming stripped 1 base from V and 4 bases from J, with 8 bases between. Per the germline V gene, CDR1 is LNHDA and CDR2 is SQIVND (reference sequence). This CDR3 contains 14 residues. CDR3 coding DNA: TGTGCCAGTAGTATAGCGGGAGTGTACAATGAGCAGTTCTTC. This encodes CASSIAGVYNEQFF. Drawing the rest from reference TRBV19 and TRBJ2-1, the complete variable domain is DGGITQSPKYLFRKEGQNVTLSCEQNLNHDAMYWYRQDPGQGLRLIYYSQIVNDFQKGDIAEGYSVSREKKESFPLTVTSAQKNPTAFYLCASSIAGVYNEQFFGPGTRLTVL.

This chain joins TRBV28 and TRBJ2-7; 8 bases fit TRBD1. The CDR3 has 14 amino acids. Trimming took 9 bases from V and 7 from J; bases not matched to a gene: 14. Germline V gene sequence: CDR1 MDHEN, CDR2 SYDVKM. CDR3 in amino acids: CASRPDRVGREQYF. In nucleotides, the CDR3 is TGTGCCAGTCGCCCGGACAGGGTAGGGCGGGAGCAGTACTTC.

This clone was detected once. V is TRBV2 and J is TRBJ2-7; possible D gene TRBD2, 5 bases. The germline gives CDR1 SNHLY, CDR2 FYNNEI. Trimming cost V 11 bases and J 0 bases, with 14 bases left between them. The CDR3 is 13 amino acids. The CDR3 DNA is TGTGCCGGCCGAGGGTATAGCTCCTACGAGCAGTACTTC. The encoded protein is CAGRGYSSYEQYF.

Only a few counts were recorded for this clone. The chain combines TRBV15 with TRBJ2-7; a possible D gene is TRBD2 (6 bases). Trimming stripped 6 bases from V and 6 bases from J, with 18 bases between. Germline lookup yields CDR1 LNHNV and CDR2 YYDKDF (reference sequence). This CDR3 has 14 amino acids. This CDR3 reads CATRSGKTRSEQYF. Written as DNA, the CDR3 is TGTGCCACCAGGTCAGGGAAGACTAGGAGCGAGCAGTACTTC.

V is TRBV6-1 and J is TRBJ2-1; D is possibly TRBD1 (6 bases). V gave up 0 bases and J gave up 9 bases, with 12 bases separating them. The CDR3 has 14 residues. Germline V gene data show CDR1 as MNHNS and CDR2 as SASEGT. The CDR3 DNA reads as TGTGCCAGCAGTGAAGCGGGAAAGGGGGTTGAGCAGTTCTTC. Amino acids: CASSEAGKGVEQFF.

The chain has TRBV19 and TRBJ2-7; TRBD1 matches at 8 bases. The germline gives CDR1 LNHDA, CDR2 SQIVND (reference sequence). The trim removed 6 bases at V and 0 bases at J, leaving 7 bases unmatched. CDR3 length: 15 residues. Here the CDR3 DNA reads TGTGCCAGTAGAGTAACAGGGGGAACCTCCTACGAGCAGTACTTC. Translation: CASRVTGGTSYEQYF.

The chain employs TRBV9 and TRBJ2-1, with D maybe TRBD2 (7 bases). Germline assignment: CDR1 SGDLS and CDR2 YYNGEE. Trimming pared 0 bases from V and 0 bases from J, leaving 13 bases between. The CDR3 contains 17 residues. The CDR3 protein is CASSVVGGGSSYNEQFF. The CDR3 nucleotides read TGTGCCAGCAGCGTAGTGGGAGGGGGGAGCTCCTACAATGAGCAGTTCTTC.

This clone was seen only once. The chain recombines TRBV28 with TRBJ1-1, with D perhaps TRBD1 (5 bases). The V gene's germline CDR1 is MDHEN and CDR2 SYDVKM. The CDR3 length is 14 residues. Trimming stripped 4 bases from V and 5 bases from J, with 14 bases between. The CDR3 region is CASSSYTGETEAFF. CDR3 in DNA: TGTGCCAGCAGTTCCTATACAGGAGAGACTGAAGCTTTCTTT.